The 18 T cell receptor beta chains in this list originate from one sample, sequenced in a study of human T cells and chemical hapten exposure. A single record per CDR3 protein comes from TCRdb applying MiXCR to the RACE reads. Of about 200,000 distinct CDR3 sequences listed, 24% were seen once; the top ten hold 2.5%. Time point reported: patch test 3, about 24 weeks after DPC sensitization. Sample treatment: therapeutic diphenylcyclopropenone sensitization with weekly scalp DPC. The material sequenced was whole blood, taken in connection with sensitization to the hapten diphenylcyclopropenone (DPC). The receptor set was obtained from a woman aged 40 to 50 with alopecia areata. Some clones in this sample may be carry-over from other donors' samples.

This chain uses TRBV9 with TRBJ1-1; D gene uncertain. Germline CDR1 and CDR2: SGDLS and YYNGEE. This CDR3 spans 12 amino acids. V was pared by 7 bases and J by 5 bases, with 12 bases between. Here the CDR3 DNA reads TGTGCCAGCGCTCGGGGAGATACTGAAGCTTTCTTT. Translating gives CASARGDTEAFF.

This clonotype occurred a few times. This chain connects TRBV7-3 to TRBJ2-1, with D maybe TRBD1 (5 bases). The germline V gene encodes CDR1 SGHTA and CDR2 FQGTGA. V was pared by 4 bases and J by 3 bases, with 10 bases between. There are 14 residues in the CDR3. The CDR3 DNA follows: TGTGCCAGCAGCTCGAGAGACAGCTACAATGAGCAGTTCTTC. Translated: CASSSRDSYNEQFF.

The chain joins TRBV28 to TRBJ2-7; D tentatively fits TRBD1 or TRBD2 (6 bases each). The CDR3 length is 12 residues. The germline V gene has CDR1 MDHEN and CDR2 SYDVKM. Trimming stripped 6 bases from V and 12 bases from J, with 18 bases between. The CDR3: CASRVPNREAYF. DNA for the CDR3: TGTGCCAGCAGGGTACCAAACAGGGAGGCGTACTTC.

This chain joins TRBV7-2 and TRBJ2-3; D gene unclear. The germline V gene encodes CDR1 SGHTA and CDR2 FQGNSA. With 1 base removed from V and 0 bases from J, the gap between germline ends came to 2 bases. The CDR3 runs to 13 residues. The CDR3 DNA follows: TGTGCCAGCAGCTTAGTAAGCACAGATACGCAGTATTTT. Its translation is CASSLVSTDTQYF.

V is TRBV3-1 and J is TRBJ2-1, with D unclear. The V end lost 1 base, the J end lost 6 bases, and 10 bases lay between the germline ends. The germline V gene has CDR1 LGHDT and CDR2 YNNKEL (reference sequence). This CDR3 is 14 amino acids long. This chain's CDR3 is CASSQVSAVNEQFF. DNA of the CDR3: TGTGCCAGCAGCCAAGTCTCCGCGGTCAATGAGCAGTTCTTC.

This clonotype was recorded once. V gene TRBV11-2 combines with J gene TRBJ2-3, with D unclear. The V gene lost 0 bases and the J gene lost 0 bases, with 4 bases spanning the gap. The germline V gene has CDR1 SGHAT and CDR2 FQNNGV. The CDR3 is 14 residues long. The CDR3, as DNA: TGTGCCAGCAGCTTAGATACTAGCACAGATACGCAGTATTTT. It encodes CASSLDTSTDTQYF.

This clonotype was observed a few times. The DNA for the CDR3 is TGCGCCAGCAGCCCCGGTGGACGGTCGAACACCGGGGAGCTGTTTTTT. This codes for CASSPGGRSNTGELFF. V is TRBV4-3 and J is TRBJ2-2; D unclear. The CDR3 loop spans 16 amino acids. Germline V gene data show CDR1 as LGHNA and CDR2 as YSLEER. Trimming left V 4 bases short and J 0 bases short, with 12 bases between.

The chain combines TRBV28 with TRBJ2-2; D perhaps matches TRBD1 (6 bases). Germline V gene data show CDR1 as MDHEN and CDR2 as SYDVKM. The CDR3 covers 14 residues. V shed 5 bases and J shed 6 bases, with 13 bases lying between them. The CDR3 protein is CASSLTGGAGELFF. Written as DNA, the CDR3 is TGTGCCAGCAGTCTGACAGGTGGGGCCGGGGAGCTGTTTTTT.

The chain uses TRBV20-1 and TRBJ2-5; 12 positions match TRBD2. There are 16 residues in the CDR3. Germline-derived CDR1 and CDR2 are DFQATT and SNEGSKA (reference sequence). The CDR3 bases are TGCAGCGCATATCCGGGACTAGCGGGCCTTCAAGAGACCCAGTACTTC. Protein sequence: CSAYPGLAGLQETQYF.

This chain links TRBV6-6 with TRBJ1-1; unclear D gene. The CDR3 is 10 residues long. Germline CDR1 is MNHNY and CDR2 is SVGAGI (reference sequence). Trimming left V 7 bases short and J 5 bases short, with 5 bases between. CDR3 in DNA: TGTGCCAGCATCAAGACTGAAGCTTTCTTT. It translates to CASIKTEAFF.

The chain uses TRBV5-1 and TRBJ1-4; tentative D call: TRBD1 (5 bases). This CDR3 comprises 15 residues. Trimming stripped 0 bases from V and 6 bases from J, with 12 bases between. From germline, CDR1 is SGHRS and CDR2 YFSETQ. The CDR3 nucleotides read TGCGCCAGCAGCTTGGTAGGGGCAGCTGATGAAAAACTGTTTTTT. Protein sequence: CASSLVGAADEKLFF.

The chain couples TRBV7-9 to TRBJ2-3; 12 bases align to TRBD2. This CDR3 has 17 residues. V lost 0 bases, J lost 2 bases, and 3 bases stayed unmatched. Germline V gene sequence: CDR1 SEHNR, CDR2 FQNEAQ (reference sequence). CDR3 in DNA: TGTGCCAGCAGCTTAGCCGGACTAGCGGGGTACACAGATACGCAGTATTTT. This sequence encodes CASSLAGLAGYTDTQYF.

This clonotype has ten or more counts. J is TRBJ2-7 and V is TRBV29-1; TRBD1 is a possible D gene (6 bases). Deletions cut 4 bases from V and 0 bases from J, with 7 bases between. CDR1 SQVTM and CDR2 ANQGSEA come from the germline V gene. The CDR3 is made up of 12 amino acids. CDR3 coding DNA: TGCAGCGTTGGGGACACCTCCTACGAGCAGTACTTC. Translation: CSVGDTSYEQYF.

This chain joins TRBV6-6 and TRBJ2-1, with D hard to call. In germline, CDR1 is MNHNY, CDR2 SVGAGI (reference sequence). Trimming took off 0 bases at V and 4 bases at J, with 10 bases between the two ends. CDR3 size: 15 residues. The CDR3 region is CASSYSLGRYNEQFF. The CDR3 DNA reads as TGTGCCAGCAGTTACTCCCTTGGACGTTACAATGAGCAGTTCTTC.

V and J are TRBV20-1 and TRBJ2-3; TRBD2 matches 14 bases. The J segment lost 7 bases and the V segment lost 6 bases, leaving 9 bases of the junction unmatched. The CDR3 spans 15 residues. Germline values: CDR1 DFQATT, CDR2 SNEGSKA (reference sequence). CDR3 coding DNA: TGCAGTGCAACCGGGACTAGCGGGAGTAGGAATACGCAGTATTTT. It yields the protein CSATGTSGSRNTQYF.

The chain recombines TRBV6-2 or TRBV6-3 with TRBJ1-6; D is ambiguous. This CDR3 spans 12 amino acids. With 7 bases removed from V and 10 bases from J, the gap between germline ends came to 11 bases. Germline-derived CDR1 and CDR2 are MNHEY and SVGEGT. CDR3 in amino acids: CASMEVGSPLHF. The CDR3 DNA follows: TGTGCCAGCATGGAGGTCGGCTCACCCCTCCACTTT.

This clonotype has more than one count but fewer than ten. This chain links TRBV15 with TRBJ1-4; TRBD1 matches at 8 bases. CDR1 and CDR2 (germline): LNHNV, YYDKDF (reference sequence). V was clipped by 9 bases and J by 5 bases; unmatched bases: 8. CDR3 length: 14 residues. The DNA for the CDR3 is TGTGCCACTTCAGGGGGCGCGGAGAATGAAAAACTGTTTTTT. Encoded protein: CATSGGAENEKLFF.

The table lists this clonotype with many counts. V and J are TRBV6-2 or TRBV6-3 and TRBJ2-7; D possibly uses TRBD1 or TRBD2 (5 bases each). Germline-derived CDR1 and CDR2 are MNHEY and SVGEGT. Trimming removed 5 bases from V and 2 bases from J, with 10 bases in between. The CDR3 length is 13 residues. The CDR3 DNA is TGTGCCAGCAGTCCGGGGCTTCCCTACGAGCAGTACTTC. Protein product: CASSPGLPYEQYF.